This TCR beta chain is drawn from a study of T cells in Graves' hyperthyroidism and ophthalmopathy (dated by TCRdb to between 2017 and 2020). Describing the broader study: Peripheral blood samples were taken at the time of initial diagnosis, prior to any treatment. Prospective prediction of ophthalmopathy was tested in an independent validation cohort consisting of some 19 hyperthyroidism patients and over 15 patients who later progressed to ophthalmopathy. Following sampling, methimazole starting at 30 mg daily was given to hyperthyroidism patients, and high-dose intravenous methylprednisolone was given to ophthalmopathy patients. To identify distinguishing TCR V-J signatures, a discovery cohort of around 98 patients was used, comprising 43 with Graves' ophthalmopathy and some 60 with stable Graves' hyperthyroidism. According to the paper, TCR Vbeta CDR3 sequencing was carried out on over 130 peripheral blood samples, which came from fewer than 50 ophthalmopathy, fewer than 80 hyperthyroidism and roughly 17 progressor patients. For training and testing, the approximately 97 patients in the discovery cohort were randomly divided in a 7:3 ratio. In addition, the study compared T-cell repertoires in thyroid tissue and in blood from about six Graves' hyperthyroidism patients. What the research found in general, with its limitations: Most expanded thyroid clonotypes (frequency above 0.001) were also detected in blood, a finding suggesting that blood repertoires may reflect thyroid immune responses. During validation, the model predicted progression to ophthalmopathy a median of around 7 months ahead of onset, with approximately 71% sensitivity and almost 75% specificity. A 13 V-J signature model separated ophthalmopathy from stable hyperthyroidism, with about 88% sensitivity and 81% to 83% specificity in cross-validation and 80%/75% in testing. Sample size was not statistically predetermined, and blinding of investigators to group allocation was not performed.

Trimming costs V 7 bases and J 6 bases, and their ends lie 21 bases apart. Via the germline V gene (reference sequence), CDR1 is LNHDA and CDR2 SQIVND. Its CDR3 holds 15 amino acids, cysteine through phenylalanine. Only the CDR3 portion is preserved as DNA: 45 bases, with reading frame beginning at the first base. Comments on this clonotype: Its antigen specificity is not known. No base quality information exists; no much larger clone differs at one position.

TCR beta CDR3 regions were amplified from RNA transcripts. A first-round RT-PCR of the TCR CDR3 used the HTBI primer set with the Qiagen OneStep RT-PCR kit. Libraries were constructed in a second round of multiplex PCR, after which size selection and purification were carried out. Sequencing of the libraries was done on an Illumina HiSeq2000 using paired-end 100 bp reads. The authors' pipeline ran thus. SOAPnuke was used to process the raw data, throwing out any read that contained adapters or uncalled bases, had a mean Phred below 15, or lacked an exact constant-primer or identifier match. COPE v1.2.5 was used to merge high-quality paired reads, and clonotypes were defined as unique nucleotide sequences. Clonotypes were aligned to IMGT TRBV, TRBD and TRBJ reference segments using MiTCR v1.1. Analysis was restricted to V-J combinations with a frequency above 0.0001, which covered roughly 99% of repertoires. The TCS score was defined as F50 (clonal expansion) divided by E x V (chaos), with BLOSUM62-based TCRdist calculated between CDR3 peptides within each V-J. Welch's t-statistics and random forest reduced approximately 520 V-J features to 10 to 15, which were used in a naive Bayes classifier (R e1071). TCRdb ran its own pipeline on the public reads, namely fastp trimming at Q25 and MiXCR clone calling, and kept in-frame beta chains. Every entry covers one CDR3 protein and lists the most common genes and DNA from its rows. TCRdb's processing, not the authors', yielded these V and J calls. The sample has about 640,000 distinct CDR3 sequences on record, less than 25% of them singletons. The top ten clonotypes cover 30% to 40% of the sample.

Ophthalmopathy patients had moderately to severely active disease, with a Clinical Activity Score of 3 or more, a NOSPECS grade of 4 or more, and a disease duration of less than 3 months. Any patient with an uncontrolled infection, another autoimmune disease, pregnancy or lactation was excluded. Diagnoses relied on clinical symptoms, serum thyroxine and TRAb, thyroid ultrasound and orbital computed tomography. PBMCs were separated from over 9 ml of fresh peripheral blood using Ficoll-Paque density gradient centrifugation. Total RNA was extracted with Trizol reagent, and quality was checked on an Agilent 2100 Bioanalyzer.

In this chain, TRBV19 is recombined with TRBJ1-1; the D gene cannot be resolved reliably. The clonotype comes from a man aged 25-45 years with Graves' ophthalmopathy. Source material: blood. The DNA sequence follows: TGTGCCAGTACGACACCAGGTCTGGGTCTCGCTGAAGCTTTCTTT. This sequence encodes CASTTPGLGLAEAFF. Reference TRBV19 and TRBJ1-1 proteins supply the regions before and after the CDR3; the full variable domain is: DGGITQSPKYLFRKEGQNVTLSCEQNLNHDAMYWYRQDPGQGLRLIYYSQIVNDFQKGDIAEGYSVSREKKESFPLTVTSAQKNPTAFYLCASTTPGLGLAEAFFGQGTRLTVV.